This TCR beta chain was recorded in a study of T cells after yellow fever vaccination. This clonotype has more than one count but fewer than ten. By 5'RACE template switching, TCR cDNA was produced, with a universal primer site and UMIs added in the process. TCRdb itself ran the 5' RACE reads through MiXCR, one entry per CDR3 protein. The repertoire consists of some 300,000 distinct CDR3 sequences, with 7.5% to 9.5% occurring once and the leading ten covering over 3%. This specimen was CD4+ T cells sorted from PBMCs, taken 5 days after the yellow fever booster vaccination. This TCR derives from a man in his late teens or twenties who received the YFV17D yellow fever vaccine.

The CDR3 is CASKGHRGSKNIQYF. CDR3 nucleotides: TGTGCCAGCAAAGGACACCGAGGGTCAAAAAACATTCAGTACTTC. The chain recombines TRBV28 with TRBJ2-4; D is possibly TRBD1 or TRBD2 (5 bases each). This CDR3 spans 15 amino acids. The germline gives CDR1 MDHEN, CDR2 SYDVKM. Trimming removed 7 bases at V and 4 bases at J, with 17 bases between.